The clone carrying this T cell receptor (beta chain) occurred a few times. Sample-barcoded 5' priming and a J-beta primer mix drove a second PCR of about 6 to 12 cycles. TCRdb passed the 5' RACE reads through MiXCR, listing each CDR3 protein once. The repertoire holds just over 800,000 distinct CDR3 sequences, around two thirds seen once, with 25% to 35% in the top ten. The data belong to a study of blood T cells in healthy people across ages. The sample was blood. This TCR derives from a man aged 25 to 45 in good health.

CDR3 protein: CSARRDSYEQYF. CDR3 sequence (DNA): TGCAGTGCTAGACGGGACTCCTACGAGCAGTACTTC. The rearrangement joins TRBV20-1 to TRBJ2-7; perhaps TRBD2 as D (5 bases). Germline lookup yields CDR1 DFQATT and CDR2 SNEGSKA (reference sequence). With 2 bases removed from V and 0 bases from J, the gap between germline ends came to 5 bases. The CDR3 runs to 12 residues.